This entry lists 23 T cell receptor beta chains sequenced from one sample in a study of blood T cell repertoires in COVID-19. Clones were sequenced by immunoSEQ multiplex PCR, and TCRdb holds only the in-frame ones, with some missing. This sample yields about 38,000 clones, of which almost 90% are seen a single time; less than 30% belongs to the top ten. Sequenced material: peripheral blood. Receptors were obtained from a man aged 60-69 years with active or convalescent COVID-19.

This chain uses TRBV5-1 with TRBJ1-2; 7 nucleotides agree with TRBD1. There are 13 residues in the CDR3. Germline CDR1 SGHRS, CDR2 YFSETQ. The J segment lost 4 bases and the V segment lost 4 bases, leaving 4 bases of the junction unmatched. CDR3: CASSPGTVYGYTF. DNA of the CDR3: TGCGCCAGCAGCCCCGGGACAGTCTATGGCTACACCTTC. The full variable domain, with the rest looked up from reference TRBV5-1 and TRBJ1-2, is KAGVTQTPRYLIKTRGQQVTLSCSPISGHRSVSWYQQTPGQGLQFLFEYFSETQRNKGNFPGRFSGRQFSNSRSEMNVSTLELGDSALYLCASSPGTVYGYTFGSGTRLTVV.

This clone appeared many times. The V call is TRBV11-2, the J call TRBJ2-1; 10 bases match TRBD2. The CDR3 contains 16 residues. Germline V gene data show CDR1 as SGHAT and CDR2 as FQNNGV. V lost 5 bases and J lost 2; bases outside the gene matches: 6. The CDR3 bases are TGTGCCAGCAGCCCCAGGACTAGCGGAACCTACAATGAGCAGTTCTTC. Translated, it gives CASSPRTSGTYNEQFF.

The rearrangement links TRBV11-3 to TRBJ2-3; D gene ambiguous. Germline values: CDR1 SGHNT, CDR2 YENEEA. Trimming left V 3 bases short and J 7 bases short, with 11 bases between. This CDR3 has 13 residues. CDR3 loop: CASSFGLTNTQYF. In DNA, the CDR3 is TGTGCCAGCAGCTTCGGCCTCACTAATACGCAGTATTTT.

This chain uses TRBV7-9 with TRBJ2-2; 9 positions match TRBD1. CDR3 length equals 16 residues. J gave up 7 bases and V 5 bases, and 11 bases lay outside the gene matches. Germline loops: CDR1 SEHNR, CDR2 FQNEAQ (reference sequence). The CDR3 protein is CASSEGQGGFGGELFF. As DNA, the CDR3 is TGTGCCAGCAGCGAGGGACAGGGTGGTTTCGGCGGGGAGCTGTTTTTT.

The CDR3 DNA follows: TGTGCCAGCAGCCCCACAGGCGCCCTTTTGGAGACCCAGTACTTC. Translating it yields CASSPTGALLETQYF. The rearrangement links TRBV7-9 to TRBJ2-5; a weak D match, TRBD1 (5 bases). Per the germline V gene, CDR1 is SEHNR and CDR2 is FQNEAQ (reference sequence). Trimming took off 5 bases at V and 5 bases at J, with 18 bases between the two ends. This CDR3 contains 15 residues.

Comment on this clone: The junction does not match germline at one end; this may be a read error. CDR3 region: CASSLRGRALLF. CDR3 nucleotides: TGTGCCAGCAGCTTACGCGGGAGGGCCCTGCTCTTC. The chain employs TRBV7-2 and TRBJ2-1; 9 nucleotides match TRBD2. The CDR3 runs 12 residues. Per germline, CDR1 SGHTA and CDR2 FQGNSA.

This chain connects TRBV18 to TRBJ1-4; D is unclear. The CDR3 loop spans 16 amino acids. V dropped 1 base and J dropped 0 bases, with 9 bases sitting between them. CDR1 and CDR2 (germline): KGHSH, LQKENI. This CDR3 is CASSPRPSATNEKLFF. CDR3 in DNA: TGTGCCAGCTCACCACGGCCATCCGCAACTAATGAAAAACTGTTTTTT.

The V and J genes are TRBV29-1 and TRBJ1-3; weak D call: TRBD1 (5 bases). V lost 4 bases, J lost 0 bases, and 16 bases lay in between. In germline, CDR1 is SQVTM, CDR2 ANQGSEA. This CDR3 has 16 residues. CDR3 coding DNA: TGCAGCGTTGCCTCACCCAGGGAAATCTCTGGAAACACCATATATTTT. Protein: CSVASPREISGNTIYF.

V is TRBV6-5 and J is TRBJ2-7; maybe TRBD1 (6 bases). This CDR3 spans 12 amino acids. The germline V and J ends were trimmed by 5 bases and 5 bases, with 10 bases remaining between them. CDR1 and CDR2 from the germline V gene are MNHEY and SVGAGI. The CDR3 DNA reads as TGTGCCAGCAGTCGGGGACAAAACGAGCAGTACTTC. Amino acids: CASSRGQNEQYF.

The chain is built from TRBV5-1 and TRBJ1-4; TRBD1 might be the D (5 bases). CDR3 length: 14 residues. Germline assignment: CDR1 SGHRS and CDR2 YFSETQ. V was shortened by 2 bases and J by 5 bases, with 10 bases between the two germline ends. CDR3: CASSFGGGNEKLFF. For the CDR3, the DNA is TGCGCCAGCAGCTTTGGCGGGGGAAATGAAAAACTGTTTTTT.

V is TRBV21-1 and J is TRBJ2-7; TRBD2, the D gene given by the table, was not confirmed from the DNA. TRBV21-1 is given as a pseudogene. This CDR3 contains 16 residues. As DNA, the CDR3 is TGTGCCAGCAGCAAAGAGTGTACTAGCGGGTTCTACGAGCAGTACTTC. It encodes CASSKECTSGFYEQYF.

In DNA, the CDR3 is TGTGCCAGCAGTTTGTCGACACCTGTGGGCACTGAAGCTTTCTTT. It translates to CASSLSTPVGTEAFF. The chain combines TRBV28 with TRBJ1-1; D is unclear. Looked up from germline, CDR1 is MDHEN and CDR2 is SYDVKM. V gave up 3 bases and J gave up 4 bases, with 15 bases separating them. The CDR3 runs 15 residues.

This clone was counted once. The chain uses TRBV19 and TRBJ2-3; D possibly corresponds to TRBD2 (5 bases). The V gene's germline CDR1 is LNHDA and CDR2 SQIVND (reference sequence). The CDR3 consists of 14 residues. V dropped 7 bases and J dropped 3 bases, with 14 bases sitting between them. CDR3 DNA: TGTGCCAGTAAACCCGGGATCACGACAGATACGCAGTATTTT. As protein: CASKPGITTDTQYF. Full variable domain (outside the CDR3, taken from reference TRBV19 and TRBJ2-3): DGGITQSPKYLFRKEGQNVTLSCEQNLNHDAMYWYRQDPGQGLRLIYYSQIVNDFQKGDIAEGYSVSREKKESFPLTVTSAQKNPTAFYLCASKPGITTDTQYFGPGTRLTVL.

The chain employs TRBV6-5 and TRBJ2-5, with 7 bases lining up with TRBD1. With 10 bases clipped from V and 2 bases from J, the junction kept 4 bases outside the gene matches. The CDR3 loop spans 12 amino acids. Germline V CDR1 and CDR2: MNHEY, SVGAGI. DNA of the CDR3: TGTGCCACAGGGGGTACACAAGAGACCCAGTACTTC. Translated: CATGGTQETQYF.

V gene TRBV2 combines with J gene TRBJ2-3, with D unresolved. This CDR3 comprises 12 residues. Trimming removed 2 bases from V and 7 bases from J, with 7 bases in between. Looked up from germline, CDR1 is SNHLY and CDR2 is FYNNEI. The CDR3, as DNA: TGTGCCAGCAGTGAAACTGGTTATACGCAGTATTTT. Amino acid sequence: CASSETGYTQYF. Full variable domain (missing parts from reference TRBV2 and TRBJ2-3): EPEVTQTPSHQVTQMGQEVILRCVPISNHLYFYWYRQILGQKVEFLVSFYNNEISEKSEIFDDQFSVERPDGSNFTLKIRSTKLEDSAMYFCASSETGYTQYFGPGTRLTVL.

The chain employs TRBV5-1 and TRBJ2-5; D ambiguous. From germline, CDR1 is SGHRS and CDR2 YFSETQ. The CDR3 is made up of 13 amino acids. V shed 1 base and J shed 1 base, with 5 bases lying between them. In DNA, the CDR3 is TGCGCCAGCAGCTTGCCCGGCCAAGAGACCCAGTACTTC. Its protein is CASSLPGQETQYF. The full variable domain, with the rest looked up from reference TRBV5-1 and TRBJ2-5, is KAGVTQTPRYLIKTRGQQVTLSCSPISGHRSVSWYQQTPGQGLQFLFEYFSETQRNKGNFPGRFSGRQFSNSRSEMNVSTLELGDSALYLCASSLPGQETQYFGPGTRLLVL.

This clone has a single count. This CDR3 is CASSYSTSGRTQYF. In nucleotides, the CDR3 is TGTGCCAGCAGTTACTCGACTAGCGGGAGAACCCAGTACTTC. The chain links TRBV6-5 to TRBJ2-5; 12 bases line up with TRBD2. The CDR3 is 14 residues long. From germline, CDR1 is MNHEY and CDR2 SVGAGI. V shed 0 bases, J shed 8 bases, and the junction held 1 base outside the gene matches.

V gene TRBV5-1 combines with J gene TRBJ2-1; TRBD1 aligns across 9 bases. Germline CDR1 reads SGHRS; CDR2 reads YFSETQ. Unmatched junction bases numbered 10, after V lost 1 base and J lost 8 bases. The length of the CDR3 is 16 residues. The CDR3 DNA is TGCGCCAGCAGCTTGATAGGGACAGGGACGGGCGATGAGCAGTTCTTC. Residues: CASSLIGTGTGDEQFF.

This rearrangement joins TRBV6-2 or TRBV6-3 to TRBJ2-2; D unresolved. Germline assignment: CDR1 MNHEY and CDR2 SVGEGT. The CDR3 is made up of 14 amino acids. The V gene lost 2 bases and the J gene lost 8 bases, with 12 bases spanning the gap. The CDR3 region is CASSYGSSKGELFF. The CDR3, as DNA: TGTGCCAGCAGTTACGGTAGCTCCAAGGGGGAGCTGTTTTTT.

This sequence joins TRBV28 and TRBJ1-1, with TRBD1 as a possible D gene (5 bases). V was pared by 6 bases and J by 1 base, with 15 bases between. The CDR3 sequence is 15 residues long. Germline V gene data show CDR1 as MDHEN and CDR2 as SYDVKM. Written as DNA, the CDR3 is TGTGCCAGCAGGTGGGTAGGGGCACGGAACACTGAAGCTTTCTTT. Translation gives CASRWVGARNTEAFF.

This chain uses TRBV18 with TRBJ1-2; D remains unclear. The CDR3 consists of 12 residues. V shed 5 bases and J shed 5 bases, with 9 bases lying between them. CDR1 KGHSH and CDR2 LQKENI come from the germline V gene. The CDR3 DNA reads TGTGCCAGCTCAGCCGAAGAGTATGGCTACACCTTC. As protein: CASSAEEYGYTF.

This chain connects TRBV20-1 to TRBJ2-6, with D possibly TRBD2 on 5 matching bases. Germline CDR1 is DFQATT and CDR2 is SNEGSKA (reference sequence). The CDR3 loop spans 18 amino acids. Trimming left V 3 bases short and J 0 bases short, with 18 bases between. The CDR3 nucleotides are TGCAGTGCTAGTGTTGATTCGGGGAGAAGCTCTGGGGCCAACGTCCTGACTTTC. Translation: CSASVDSGRSSGANVLTF.

V gene TRBV5-1 combines with J gene TRBJ2-3, with TRBD2 identical over 10 bases. The V gene's germline CDR1 is SGHRS and CDR2 YFSETQ. The CDR3 covers 17 residues. With V trimmed by 2 bases and J by 5 bases, 11 bases remained unmatched. Here the CDR3 reads CASSFEPSGSFGDTQYF. In nucleotides, the CDR3 is TGCGCCAGCAGCTTTGAGCCTAGCGGGAGTTTCGGAGATACGCAGTATTTT.